A single sample gave rise to the 8 T cell receptor beta chains below, sequenced in a study of naive and memory T cell subsets. The beta constant-region primer was an equimolar mix of two oligonucleotides covering TRBC1 and TRBC2. Nested alpha and beta constant-region primers with the SP2 primer drove four PCR rounds on ligated cDNA. From the UMI-ligation and nested PCR reads, TCRdb called clonotypes with MiXCR, one entry per CDR3 protein. The table has tens of thousands of distinct CDR3 sequences, roughly 20% seen once. The source material was effector memory CD4+ T cells from blood. Subset here: effector memory, CD45RA- CD27-. Every receptor here comes from a human donor in good health.

In this sample, this clonotype turned up many times. This CDR3 reads CAWSVGGYNSPLHF. CDR3 coding DNA: TGTGCCTGGAGTGTAGGAGGCTATAATTCACCCCTCCACTTT. The chain carries TRBV30 and TRBJ1-6, with D uncertain. The V gene lost 0 bases and the J gene lost 3 bases, with 6 bases spanning the gap. The CDR3 is 14 residues long. Germline-derived CDR1 and CDR2 are GTSNPN and SVGIG (reference sequence).

This clonotype is termed medium-sized (0.01 to 0.1%). The V and J genes are TRBV29-1 and TRBJ2-7; tentatively, D is TRBD1 (5 bases). CDR3 length equals 14 residues. Germline loops: CDR1 SQVTM, CDR2 ANQGSEA. V lost 4 bases to trimming and J lost 2 bases, with 15 bases between them. The CDR3 nucleotides read TGCAGCGTTGCAAATCAGGGCAGAACCTACGAGCAGTACTTC. Amino acid sequence: CSVANQGRTYEQYF.

In its sample, this clonotype was seen a few times. The chain couples TRBV2 to TRBJ2-1; no reliable D call. Looked up from germline, CDR1 is SNHLY and CDR2 is FYNNEI. This CDR3 is 13 amino acids long. With 4 bases removed from V and 4 bases from J, the gap between germline ends came to 8 bases. Here the CDR3 reads CASSVERYNEQFF. CDR3 in DNA: TGTGCCAGCAGTGTAGAGAGGTACAATGAGCAGTTCTTC.

This clonotype was observed many times. This chain uses TRBV7-2 with TRBJ1-5; a weak D match, TRBD1 (6 bases). Trimming pared 2 bases from V and 3 bases from J, leaving 11 bases between. The CDR3 length is 15 residues. Per germline, CDR1 SGHTA and CDR2 FQGNSA. CDR3 DNA: TGTGCCAGCAGCTTACTTCCAGGGGTCAATCAGCCCCAGCATTTT. Amino acid sequence: CASSLLPGVNQPQHF.

The sample holds a few counts of this clonotype. The rearrangement links TRBV20-1 to TRBJ2-5; D is unresolved. Germline CDR1 and CDR2: DFQATT and SNEGSKA (reference sequence). Trimming stripped 5 bases from V and 6 bases from J, with 13 bases between. This CDR3 comprises 12 residues. The CDR3 nucleotides read TGCAGTGCTCCAGCCCCAGAGAAGACCCAGTACTTC. This sequence encodes CSAPAPEKTQYF.

This clonotype was detected many times. This chain uses TRBV12-5 with TRBJ2-7; 7 positions match TRBD1. V was clipped by 1 base and J by 2 bases; unmatched bases: 8. Germline lookup yields CDR1 LGHNT and CDR2 FRNRAP. The CDR3 spans 16 residues. CDR3 DNA: TGTGCTAGTGGTTTGGATGGATGGGACAGAACCTACGAGCAGTACTTC. Translated, it gives CASGLDGWDRTYEQYF.

This clonotype has a handful of counts. The chain uses TRBV5-1 and TRBJ2-5; D may be TRBD1 (6 bases). The V gene's germline CDR1 is SGHRS and CDR2 YFSETQ. The V and J ends lost 4 bases and 2 bases respectively, with 15 bases between them. The CDR3 has 15 residues. The CDR3 coding sequence is TGCGCCAGCAGCGGTAGGGGGTTCAATCAAGAGACCCAGTACTTC. Its protein product is CASSGRGFNQETQYF.

This clonotype was recorded at least ten times. The chain uses TRBV20-1 and TRBJ2-1; 13 bases map to TRBD2. Trimming took 5 bases from V and 1 from J; bases not matched to a gene: 8. Germline values: CDR1 DFQATT, CDR2 SNEGSKA (reference sequence). CDR3 length: 17 residues. The CDR3 DNA reads as TGCAGTGCTTACGGACTAGCGGGAGTCCGTTCCTACAATGAGCAGTTCTTC. Amino acid sequence: CSAYGLAGVRSYNEQFF.